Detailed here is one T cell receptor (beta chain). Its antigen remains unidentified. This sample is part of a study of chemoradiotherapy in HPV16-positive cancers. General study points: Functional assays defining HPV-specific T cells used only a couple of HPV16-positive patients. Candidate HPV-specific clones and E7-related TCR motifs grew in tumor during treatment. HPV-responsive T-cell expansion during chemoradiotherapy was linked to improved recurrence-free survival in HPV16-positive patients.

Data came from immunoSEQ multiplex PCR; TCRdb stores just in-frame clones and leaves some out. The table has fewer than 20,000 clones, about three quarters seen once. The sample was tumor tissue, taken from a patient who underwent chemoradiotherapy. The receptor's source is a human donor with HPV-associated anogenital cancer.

The CDR3 here is CASSLVQGGYTF. CDR3 coding DNA: TGTGCCAGCAGCTTAGTTCAGGGAGGCTACACCTTC. The chain uses TRBV7-9 and TRBJ1-2; a possible D gene is TRBD1 (5 bases). V was clipped by 1 base and J by 8 bases, with 8 bases between them. This CDR3 is 12 amino acids long. Looked up from germline, CDR1 is SEHNR and CDR2 is FQNEAQ (reference sequence).